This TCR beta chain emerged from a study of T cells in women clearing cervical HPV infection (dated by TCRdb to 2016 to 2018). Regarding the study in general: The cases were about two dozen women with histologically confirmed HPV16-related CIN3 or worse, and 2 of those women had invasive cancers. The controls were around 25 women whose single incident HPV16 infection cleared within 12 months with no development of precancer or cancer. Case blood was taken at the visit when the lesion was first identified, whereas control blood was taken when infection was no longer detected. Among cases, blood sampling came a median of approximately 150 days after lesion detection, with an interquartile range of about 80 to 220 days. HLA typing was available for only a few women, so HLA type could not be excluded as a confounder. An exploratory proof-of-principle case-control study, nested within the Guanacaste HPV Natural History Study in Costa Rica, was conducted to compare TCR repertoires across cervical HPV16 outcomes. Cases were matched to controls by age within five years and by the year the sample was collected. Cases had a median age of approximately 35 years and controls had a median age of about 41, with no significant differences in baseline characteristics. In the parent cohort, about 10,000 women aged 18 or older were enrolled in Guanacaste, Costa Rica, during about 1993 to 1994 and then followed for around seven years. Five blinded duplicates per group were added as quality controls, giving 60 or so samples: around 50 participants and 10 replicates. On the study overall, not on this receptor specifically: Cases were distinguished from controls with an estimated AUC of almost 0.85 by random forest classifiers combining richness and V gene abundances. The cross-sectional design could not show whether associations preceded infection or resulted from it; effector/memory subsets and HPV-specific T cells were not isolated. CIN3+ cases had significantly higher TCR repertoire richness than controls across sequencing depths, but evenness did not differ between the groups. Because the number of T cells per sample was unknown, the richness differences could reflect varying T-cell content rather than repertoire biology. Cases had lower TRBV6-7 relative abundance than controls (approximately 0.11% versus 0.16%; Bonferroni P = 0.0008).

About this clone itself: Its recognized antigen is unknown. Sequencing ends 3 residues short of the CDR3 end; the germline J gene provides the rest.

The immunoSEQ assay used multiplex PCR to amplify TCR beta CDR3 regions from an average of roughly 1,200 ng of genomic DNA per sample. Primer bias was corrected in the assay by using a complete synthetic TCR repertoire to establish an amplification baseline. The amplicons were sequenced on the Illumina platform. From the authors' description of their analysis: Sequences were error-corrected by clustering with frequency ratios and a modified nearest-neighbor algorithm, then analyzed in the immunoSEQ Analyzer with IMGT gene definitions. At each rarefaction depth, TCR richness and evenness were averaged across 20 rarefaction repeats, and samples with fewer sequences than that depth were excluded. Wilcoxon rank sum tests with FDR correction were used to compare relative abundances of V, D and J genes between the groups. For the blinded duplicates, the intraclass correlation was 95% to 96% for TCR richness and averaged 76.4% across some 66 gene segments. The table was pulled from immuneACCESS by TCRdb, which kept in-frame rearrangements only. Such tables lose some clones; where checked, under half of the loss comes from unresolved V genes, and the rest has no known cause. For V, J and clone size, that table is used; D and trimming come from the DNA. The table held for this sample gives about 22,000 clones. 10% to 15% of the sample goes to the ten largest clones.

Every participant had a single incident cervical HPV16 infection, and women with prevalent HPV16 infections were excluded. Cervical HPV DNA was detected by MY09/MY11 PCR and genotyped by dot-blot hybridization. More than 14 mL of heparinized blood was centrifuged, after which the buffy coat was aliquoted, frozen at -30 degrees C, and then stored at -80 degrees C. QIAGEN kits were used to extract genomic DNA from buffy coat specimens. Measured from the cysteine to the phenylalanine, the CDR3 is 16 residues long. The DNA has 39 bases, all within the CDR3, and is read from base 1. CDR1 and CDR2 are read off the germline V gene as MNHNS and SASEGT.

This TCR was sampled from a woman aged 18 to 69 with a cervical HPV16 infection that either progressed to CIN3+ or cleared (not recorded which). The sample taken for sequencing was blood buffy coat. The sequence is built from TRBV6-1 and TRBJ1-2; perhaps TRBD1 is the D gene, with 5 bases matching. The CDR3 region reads CASSERGLGGPRGYTF. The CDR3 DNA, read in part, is TGTGCCAGCAGTGAAAGGGGACTTGGAGGCCCCAGAGGC.